The 18 T cell receptor beta chains in this list originate from one sample, sequenced in a study of pediatric ulcerative colitis. This table comes from immunoSEQ multiplex PCR, and its TCRdb copy is limited to in-frame clones, with some not included. The sample shows tens of thousands of clones, about nine tenths of them seen only once. The sample was blood. These TCRs come from a boy between 10 and 17 years old with severe ulcerative colitis.

The gene calls are TRBV30 and TRBJ1-4; TRBD1 is a possible D gene (5 bases). The germline V gene has CDR1 GTSNPN and CDR2 SVGIG (reference sequence). The CDR3 extends over 13 amino acids. Deletions cut 0 bases from V and 8 bases from J, with 10 bases between. CDR3: CAWSVGLGEKLFF. DNA of the CDR3: TGTGCCTGGAGTGTGGGGCTGGGGGAAAAACTGTTTTTT.

The rearrangement joins TRBV19 to TRBJ2-2; 9 nucleotides agree with TRBD1. J lost 4 bases, V lost 8 bases, and 14 bases had no gene match. This CDR3 spans 17 amino acids. Germline V gene data show CDR1 as LNHDA and CDR2 as SQIVND (reference sequence). Here the CDR3 reads CASHGYGGQGTTGELFF. CDR3 DNA sequence: TGTGCCAGTCATGGGTACGGGGGACAGGGAACCACCGGGGAGCTGTTTTTT.

This chain uses TRBV6-5 with TRBJ2-5; D perhaps matches TRBD1 (5 bases). Trimming took 0 bases from V and 0 from J, leaving 5 bases between them. CDR3 length: 14 residues. CDR1 MNHEY and CDR2 SVGAGI come from the germline V gene. The CDR3 nucleotides are TGTGCCAGCAGTTACTCAGGGGACCAAGAGACCCAGTACTTC. Protein product: CASSYSGDQETQYF.

The genes are TRBV5-4 and TRBJ2-2, with 14 bases that match TRBD2. There are 19 residues in the CDR3. V dropped 4 bases and J dropped 6; count of bases not matched to a gene: 14. Germline V gives CDR1 SGHNT, CDR2 YYREEE (reference sequence). The CDR3 DNA follows: TGTGCCAGCAGCCTGAACCGGACTAGCGGGAGGTTACGGGCCGGGGAGCTGTTTTTT. Translated, it gives CASSLNRTSGRLRAGELFF.

The chain is built from TRBV5-6 and TRBJ1-2; 8 nucleotides match TRBD1. Trimming took 2 bases from V and 8 from J; bases not matched to a gene: 11. Germline V gene data show CDR1 as SGHDT and CDR2 as YYEEEE. CDR3 size: 15 residues. The CDR3 coding sequence is TGTGCCAGCAGCTTATTTGGACAGGGCAGGTTAGGCTACACCTTC. This gives the protein CASSLFGQGRLGYTF.

The genes are TRBV5-6 and TRBJ2-1; perhaps TRBD2 as D (5 bases). The CDR3 extends over 13 amino acids. Germline-derived CDR1 and CDR2 are SGHDT and YYEEEE. V lost 1 base, J lost 8 bases, and 10 bases lay in between. Written as DNA, the CDR3 is TGTGCCAGCAGCTTGCGGGATAGAGATGAGCAGTTCTTC. This sequence encodes CASSLRDRDEQFF.

V is TRBV30 and J is TRBJ1-5; 9 nucleotides match TRBD1. The CDR3 sequence is 16 residues long. Germline-derived CDR1 and CDR2 are GTSNPN and SVGIG (reference sequence). Unmatched junction bases numbered 6, after V lost 2 bases and J lost 1 base. The CDR3 spells CAWSYAGQGSNQPQHF. The DNA of the CDR3 is TGTGCCTGGAGTTACGCGGGACAGGGCAGCAATCAGCCCCAGCATTTT.

This rearrangement joins TRBV10-3 to TRBJ2-7; maybe TRBD1 (6 bases). Germline CDR1 reads ENHRY; CDR2 reads SYGVKD. Deletions cut 4 bases from V and 3 bases from J, with 28 bases between. This CDR3 comprises 19 residues. The DNA for the CDR3 is TGTGCCATCAGTGCGCCCGGGACACCCACAAAGGCAATCGACTACGAGCAGTACTTC. Amino acid sequence: CAISAPGTPTKAIDYEQYF.

This chain joins TRBV27 and TRBJ1-5; D gene unclear. Germline CDR1 is MNHEY and CDR2 is SMNVEV (reference sequence). The CDR3 is made up of 14 amino acids. Trimming pared 2 bases from V and 3 bases from J, leaving 8 bases between. The CDR3 DNA follows: TGTGCCAGCAGTTTAGGGCGGTTCAATCAGCCCCAGCATTTT. Protein product: CASSLGRFNQPQHF.

The CDR3 sequence: CASSEGVYEQYF. The CDR3 region has the DNA TGTGCCAGCAGTGAAGGGGTCTACGAGCAGTACTTC. The V gene is TRBV6-1, the J gene TRBJ2-7, with D hard to call. The germline gives CDR1 MNHNS, CDR2 SASEGT. V lost 1 base, J lost 3 bases, and 4 bases lay in between. CDR3 length: 12 amino acids.

The rearrangement uses TRBV6-1 and TRBJ2-5, with 7 bases identical to TRBD1. The germline gives CDR1 MNHNS, CDR2 SASEGT. The V gene end was trimmed by 10 bases and the J gene end by 4 bases; junction bases not matched to a gene: 12. This CDR3 comprises 14 residues. The CDR3 sequence is CATRGNKGAETQYF. The CDR3 region has the DNA TGTGCCACCAGGGGGAATAAGGGGGCAGAGACCCAGTACTTC.

The chain uses TRBV25-1 and TRBJ2-3; D is ambiguous. The germline V gene encodes CDR1 MGHDK and CDR2 SYGVNS. This CDR3 has 14 amino acids. The V end lost 1 base, the J end lost 6 bases, and 11 bases lay between the germline ends. CDR3 sequence reads: CASSEFLGSDTQYF. The DNA of the CDR3 is TGTGCCAGCAGTGAATTTTTGGGATCGGATACGCAGTATTTT.

V and J are TRBV5-1 and TRBJ1-1; no clear D. V dropped 0 bases and J dropped 4 bases, with 7 bases sitting between them. There are 13 residues in the CDR3. The germline V gene has CDR1 SGHRS and CDR2 YFSETQ. CDR3 in DNA: TGCGCCAGCAGCTTGGACAGAGGCACTGAAGCTTTCTTT. Its protein is CASSLDRGTEAFF.

V and J are TRBV11-2 and TRBJ2-1, with TRBD2 matching over 9 bases. This CDR3 contains 16 residues. J lost 2 bases, V lost 2 bases, and 4 bases had no gene match. Germline V CDR1 and CDR2: SGHAT, FQNNGV. This CDR3 is CASSLRGTSPYNEQFF. In DNA, the CDR3 is TGTGCCAGCAGCTTAAGGGGGACTAGCCCCTACAATGAGCAGTTCTTC.

The rearrangement links TRBV7-6 to TRBJ2-3; D is unclear. CDR1 and CDR2 (germline): SGHVS, FNYEAQ. Trimming left V 6 bases short and J 0 bases short, with 7 bases between. This CDR3 is 13 amino acids long. This CDR3 reads CASRVGSTDTQYF. The DNA of the CDR3 is TGTGCCAGCAGGGTCGGGAGCACAGATACGCAGTATTTT.

The rearrangement joins TRBV30 to TRBJ2-6, with D hard to call. V was trimmed by 7 bases and J by 4 bases, leaving 11 bases between them. Germline-derived CDR1 and CDR2 are GTSNPN and SVGIG (reference sequence). This CDR3 is 13 amino acids long. CDR3 nucleotides: TGTGCCTCCGGCCCATCCGGGGCCAACGTCCTGACTTTC. This encodes CASGPSGANVLTF. Supplemented by reference TRBV30 and TRBJ2-6, the full variable domain reads SQTIHQWPATLVQPVGSPLSLECTVEGTSNPNLYWYRQAAGRGLQLLFYSVGIGQISSEVPQNLSASRPQDRQFILSSKKLLLSDSGFYLCASGPSGANVLTFGAGSRLTVL.

V usage is TRBV7-9 and J usage is TRBJ2-1; tentatively, D is TRBD2 (6 bases). CDR3 length equals 15 residues. Trimming took off 2 bases at V and 4 bases at J, with 12 bases between the two ends. Germline values: CDR1 SEHNR, CDR2 FQNEAQ (reference sequence). The CDR3 protein is CASSLNLASYNEQFF. In DNA, the CDR3 is TGTGCCAGCAGCTTAAACCTAGCGAGTTACAATGAGCAGTTCTTC. Full variable domain (remainder filled in from reference TRBV7-9 and TRBJ2-1): DTGVSQNPRHKITKRGQNVTFRCDPISEHNRLYWYRQTLGQGPEFLTYFQNEAQLEKSRLLSDRFSAERPKGSFSTLEIQRTEQGDSAMYLCASSLNLASYNEQFFGPGTRLTVL.

The genes are TRBV7-2 and TRBJ2-1; D is unclear. Trimming left V 2 bases short and J 4 bases short, with 3 bases between. Germline V gene data show CDR1 as SGHTA and CDR2 as FQGNSA. The CDR3 is 12 amino acids. Written as DNA, the CDR3 is TGTGCCAGCAGCTTAAGGTACAATGAGCAGTTCTTC. It is translated as CASSLRYNEQFF. Drawing the rest from reference TRBV7-2 and TRBJ2-1, the complete variable domain is GAGVSQSPSNKVTEKGKDVELRCDPISGHTALYWYRQSLGQGLEFLIYFQGNSAPDKSGLPSDRFSAERTGGSVSTLTIQRTQQEDSAVYLCASSLRYNEQFFGPGTRLTVL.